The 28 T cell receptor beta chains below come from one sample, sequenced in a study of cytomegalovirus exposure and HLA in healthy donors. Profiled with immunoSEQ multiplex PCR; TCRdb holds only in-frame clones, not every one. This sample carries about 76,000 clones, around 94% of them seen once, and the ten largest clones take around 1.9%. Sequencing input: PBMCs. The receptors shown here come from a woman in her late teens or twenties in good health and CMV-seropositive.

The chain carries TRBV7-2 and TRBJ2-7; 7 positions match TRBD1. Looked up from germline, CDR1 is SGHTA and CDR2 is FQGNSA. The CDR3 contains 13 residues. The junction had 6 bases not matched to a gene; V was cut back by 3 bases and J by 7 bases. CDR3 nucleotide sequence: TGTGCCAGCAGCTTCGACAGGGCCGGTGAGCAGTACTTC. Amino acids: CASSFDRAGEQYF.

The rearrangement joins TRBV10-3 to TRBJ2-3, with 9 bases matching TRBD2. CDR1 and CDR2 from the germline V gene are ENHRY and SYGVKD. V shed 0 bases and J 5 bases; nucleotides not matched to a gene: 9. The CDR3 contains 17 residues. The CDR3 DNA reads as TGTGCCATCAGTGAGTCGGGGGCTAGCGGGGTTGGAGATACGCAGTATTTT. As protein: CAISESGASGVGDTQYF.

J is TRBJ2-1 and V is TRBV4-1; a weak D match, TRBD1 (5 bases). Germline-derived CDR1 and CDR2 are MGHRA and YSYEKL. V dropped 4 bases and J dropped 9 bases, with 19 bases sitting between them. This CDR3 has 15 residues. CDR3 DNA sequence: TGCGCCAGCAGCCCCTCCCAGGGCCCCCAACGTGAGCAGTTCTTC. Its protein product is CASSPSQGPQREQFF.

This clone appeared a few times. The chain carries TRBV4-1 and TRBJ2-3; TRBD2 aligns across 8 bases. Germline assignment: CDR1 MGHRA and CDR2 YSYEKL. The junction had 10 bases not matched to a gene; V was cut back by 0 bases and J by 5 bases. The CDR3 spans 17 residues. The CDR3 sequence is CASSQDESGGREDTQYF. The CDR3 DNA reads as TGCGCCAGCAGCCAAGACGAGTCGGGGGGGCGCGAAGATACGCAGTATTTT.

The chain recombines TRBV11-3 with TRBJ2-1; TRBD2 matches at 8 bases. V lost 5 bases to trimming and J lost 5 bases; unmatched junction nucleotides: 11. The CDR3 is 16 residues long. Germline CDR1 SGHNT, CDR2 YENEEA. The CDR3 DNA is TGTGCCAGCAGCCGCAACCGGGGACTAGGTGACAATGAGCAGTTCTTC. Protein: CASSRNRGLGDNEQFF.

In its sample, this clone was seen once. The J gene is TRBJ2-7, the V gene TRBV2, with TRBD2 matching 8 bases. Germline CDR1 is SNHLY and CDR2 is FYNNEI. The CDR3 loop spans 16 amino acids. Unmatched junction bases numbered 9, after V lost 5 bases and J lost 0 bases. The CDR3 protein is CASSPPGLGGSYEQYF. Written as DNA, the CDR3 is TGTGCCAGCAGTCCCCCGGGACTAGGGGGCTCCTACGAGCAGTACTTC.

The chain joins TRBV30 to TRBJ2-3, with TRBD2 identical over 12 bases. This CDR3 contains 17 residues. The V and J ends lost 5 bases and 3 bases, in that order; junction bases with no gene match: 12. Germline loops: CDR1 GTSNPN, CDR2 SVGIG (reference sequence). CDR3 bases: TGTGCCTGGCACGGGACTAGCGGGCCCGATGGGACAGATACGCAGTATTTT. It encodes CAWHGTSGPDGTDTQYF.

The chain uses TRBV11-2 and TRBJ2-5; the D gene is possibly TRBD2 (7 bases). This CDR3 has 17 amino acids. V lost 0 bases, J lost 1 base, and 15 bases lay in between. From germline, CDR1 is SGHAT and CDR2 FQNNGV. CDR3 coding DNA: TGTGCCAGCAGCTTAGATTTGGGGGCTAGCGGCCAAGAGACCCAGTACTTC. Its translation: CASSLDLGASGQETQYF.

CDR3 DNA: TGTGCCAGCAGTGAGGACAGGGGGCCTTACAATGAGCAGTTCTTC. Protein product: CASSEDRGPYNEQFF. The genes are TRBV6-1 and TRBJ2-1, with 11 bases that match TRBD1. V lost 3 bases and J lost 4; bases outside the gene matches: 2. The CDR3 totals 15 residues. CDR1 and CDR2 from the germline V gene are MNHNS and SASEGT.

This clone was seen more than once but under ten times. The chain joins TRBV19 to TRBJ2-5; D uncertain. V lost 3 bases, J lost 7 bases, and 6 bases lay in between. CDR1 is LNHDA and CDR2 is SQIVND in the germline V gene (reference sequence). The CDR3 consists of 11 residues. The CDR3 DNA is TGTGCCAGTAGTATCTCCAGGACCCAGTACTTC. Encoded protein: CASSISRTQYF.

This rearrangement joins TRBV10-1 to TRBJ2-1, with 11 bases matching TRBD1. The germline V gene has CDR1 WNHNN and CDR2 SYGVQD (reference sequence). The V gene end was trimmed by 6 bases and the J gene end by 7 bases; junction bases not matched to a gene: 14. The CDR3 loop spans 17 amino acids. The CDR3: CASSPGTGGFSGNEQFF. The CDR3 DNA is TGCGCCAGCAGCCCCGGGACAGGGGGGTTTAGTGGGAATGAGCAGTTCTTC.

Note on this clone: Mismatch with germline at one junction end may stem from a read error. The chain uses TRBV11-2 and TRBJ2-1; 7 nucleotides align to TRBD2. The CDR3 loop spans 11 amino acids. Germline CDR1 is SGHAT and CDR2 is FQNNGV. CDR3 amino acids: CASSLAGGRLF. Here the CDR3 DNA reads TGTGCCAGCAGCTTAGCGGGAGGACGGCTCTTC.

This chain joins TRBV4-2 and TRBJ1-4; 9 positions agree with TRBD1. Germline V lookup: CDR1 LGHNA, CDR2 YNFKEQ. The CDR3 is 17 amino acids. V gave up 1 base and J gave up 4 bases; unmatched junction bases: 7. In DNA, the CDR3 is TGTGCCAGCAGCCAAGTGGGACAGGGATTTAGTAATGAAAAACTGTTTTTT. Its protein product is CASSQVGQGFSNEKLFF.

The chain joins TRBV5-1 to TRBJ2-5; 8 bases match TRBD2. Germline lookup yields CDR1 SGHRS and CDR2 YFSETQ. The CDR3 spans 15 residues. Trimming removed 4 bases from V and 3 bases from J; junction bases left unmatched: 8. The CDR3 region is CASSIGRGGEETQYF. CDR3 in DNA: TGCGCCAGCAGCATCGGGAGGGGGGGTGAAGAGACCCAGTACTTC. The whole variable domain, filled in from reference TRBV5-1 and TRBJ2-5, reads KAGVTQTPRYLIKTRGQQVTLSCSPISGHRSVSWYQQTPGQGLQFLFEYFSETQRNKGNFPGRFSGRQFSNSRSEMNVSTLELGDSALYLCASSIGRGGEETQYFGPGTRLLVL.

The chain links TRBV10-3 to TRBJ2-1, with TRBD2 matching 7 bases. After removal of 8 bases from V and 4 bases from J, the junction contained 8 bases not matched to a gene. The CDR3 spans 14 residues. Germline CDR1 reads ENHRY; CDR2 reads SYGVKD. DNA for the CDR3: TGTGCCATCGCTCGGGAGGCCGCTTACAATGAGCAGTTCTTC. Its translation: CAIAREAAYNEQFF.

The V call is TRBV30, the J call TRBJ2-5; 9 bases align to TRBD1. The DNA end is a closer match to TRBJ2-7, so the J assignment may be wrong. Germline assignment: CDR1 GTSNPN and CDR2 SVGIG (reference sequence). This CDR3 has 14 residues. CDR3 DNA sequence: TGTGCCTGGGGGGGCGGGACAGGGCCCTACGAGCAGTACTTC. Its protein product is CAWGGGTGPYEQYF.

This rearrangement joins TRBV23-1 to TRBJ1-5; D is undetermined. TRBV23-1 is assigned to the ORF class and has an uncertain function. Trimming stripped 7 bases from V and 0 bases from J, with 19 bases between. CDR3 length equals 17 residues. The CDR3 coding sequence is TGCGCCAGCACCCGATGGACGGCTGACTATAGCAATCAGCCCCAGCATTTT. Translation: CASTRWTADYSNQPQHF.

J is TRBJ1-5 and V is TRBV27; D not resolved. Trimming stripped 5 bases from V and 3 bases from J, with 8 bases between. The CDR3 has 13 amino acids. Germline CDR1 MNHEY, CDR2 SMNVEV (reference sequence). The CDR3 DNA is TGTGCCAGCAGTCCCGGTCTCAATCAGCCCCAGCATTTT. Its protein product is CASSPGLNQPQHF.

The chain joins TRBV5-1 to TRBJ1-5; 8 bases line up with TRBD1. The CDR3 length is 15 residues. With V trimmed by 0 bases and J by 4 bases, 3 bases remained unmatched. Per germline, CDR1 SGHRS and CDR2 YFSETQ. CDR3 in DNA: TGCGCCAGCAGCTTGGAGGGACAGGCGAATCAGCCCCAGCATTTT. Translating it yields CASSLEGQANQPQHF.

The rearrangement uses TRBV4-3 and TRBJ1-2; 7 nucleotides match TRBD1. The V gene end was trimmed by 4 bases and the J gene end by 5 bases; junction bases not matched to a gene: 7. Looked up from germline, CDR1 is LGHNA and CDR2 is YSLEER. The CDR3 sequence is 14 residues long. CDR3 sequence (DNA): TGCGCCAGCAGCCTATCGACAGGGAATTATGGCTACACCTTC. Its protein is CASSLSTGNYGYTF.

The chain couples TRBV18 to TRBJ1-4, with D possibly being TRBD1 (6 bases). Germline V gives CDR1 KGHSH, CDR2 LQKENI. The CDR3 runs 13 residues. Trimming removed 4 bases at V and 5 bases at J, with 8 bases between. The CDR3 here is CASSQGGNEKLFF. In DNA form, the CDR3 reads TGTGCCAGCTCACAGGGGGGGAATGAAAAACTGTTTTTT.

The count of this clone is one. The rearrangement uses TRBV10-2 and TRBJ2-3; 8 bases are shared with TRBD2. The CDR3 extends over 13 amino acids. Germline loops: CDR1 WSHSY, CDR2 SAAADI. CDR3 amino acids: CVTSKLAAHTQYF. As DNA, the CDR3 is TGCGTCACTTCCAAACTAGCGGCCCATACGCAGTATTTT.

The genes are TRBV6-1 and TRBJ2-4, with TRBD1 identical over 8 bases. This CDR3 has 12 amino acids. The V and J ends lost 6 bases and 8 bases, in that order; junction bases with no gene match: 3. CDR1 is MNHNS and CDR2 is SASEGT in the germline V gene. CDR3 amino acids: CASRVDRDIQYF. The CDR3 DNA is TGTGCCAGCAGGGTGGACAGGGACATTCAGTACTTC.

CDR3 in amino acids: CASSFPGQGNYGYTF. The CDR3 DNA reads as TGCGCCAGCAGCTTTCCGGGACAGGGGAACTATGGCTACACCTTC. V gene TRBV5-1 combines with J gene TRBJ1-2; 10 bases map to TRBD1. The CDR3 extends over 15 amino acids. J was trimmed by 2 bases and V by 2 bases; bases with no gene match: 3. Germline CDR1 and CDR2: SGHRS and YFSETQ. The variable domain in full, completed from reference TRBV5-1 and TRBJ1-2, reads KAGVTQTPRYLIKTRGQQVTLSCSPISGHRSVSWYQQTPGQGLQFLFEYFSETQRNKGNFPGRFSGRQFSNSRSEMNVSTLELGDSALYLCASSFPGQGNYGYTFGSGTRLTVV.

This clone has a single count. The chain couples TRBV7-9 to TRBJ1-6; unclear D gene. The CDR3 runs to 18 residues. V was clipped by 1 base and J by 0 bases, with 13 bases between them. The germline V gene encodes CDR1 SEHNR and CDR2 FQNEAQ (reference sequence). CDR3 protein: CASSLDRGGSSYNSPLHF. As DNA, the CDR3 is TGTGCCAGCAGCTTAGATCGGGGAGGCAGCTCCTATAATTCACCCCTCCACTTT.

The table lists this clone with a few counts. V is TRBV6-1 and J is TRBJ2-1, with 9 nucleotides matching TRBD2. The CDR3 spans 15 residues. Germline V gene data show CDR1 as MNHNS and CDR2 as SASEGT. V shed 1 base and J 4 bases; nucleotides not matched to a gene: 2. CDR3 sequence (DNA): TGTGCCAGCAGTGAAGGCGCGGGAGGGTACAATGAGCAGTTCTTC. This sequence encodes CASSEGAGGYNEQFF.

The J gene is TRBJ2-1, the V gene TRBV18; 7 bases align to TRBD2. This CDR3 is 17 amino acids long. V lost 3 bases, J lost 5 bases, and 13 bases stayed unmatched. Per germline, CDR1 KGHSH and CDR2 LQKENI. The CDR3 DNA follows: TGTGCCAGCTCACCCGAACCTGGTTGGGGGGGTAACAATGAGCAGTTCTTC. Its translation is CASSPEPGWGGNNEQFF.

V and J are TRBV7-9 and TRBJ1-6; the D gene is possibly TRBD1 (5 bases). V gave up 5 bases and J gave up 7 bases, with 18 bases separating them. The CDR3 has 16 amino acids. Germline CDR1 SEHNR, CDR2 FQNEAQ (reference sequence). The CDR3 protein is CASSPGDRGENSPLHF. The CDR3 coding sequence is TGTGCCAGCAGCCCCGGCGATCGGGGGGAAAATTCACCCCTCCACTTT.